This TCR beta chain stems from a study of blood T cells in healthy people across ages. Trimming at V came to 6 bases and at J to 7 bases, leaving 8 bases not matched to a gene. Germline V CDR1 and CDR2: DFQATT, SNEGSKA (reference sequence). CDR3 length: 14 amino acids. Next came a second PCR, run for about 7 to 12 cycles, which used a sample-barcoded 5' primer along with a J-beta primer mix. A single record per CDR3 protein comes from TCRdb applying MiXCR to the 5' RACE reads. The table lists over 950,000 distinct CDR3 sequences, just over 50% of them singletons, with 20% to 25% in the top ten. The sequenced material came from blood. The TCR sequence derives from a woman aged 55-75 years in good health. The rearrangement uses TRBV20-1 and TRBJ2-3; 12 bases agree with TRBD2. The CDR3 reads CSAATSGSINTQYF. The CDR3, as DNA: TGCAGTGCCGCGACTAGCGGGAGCATAAATACGCAGTATTTT.